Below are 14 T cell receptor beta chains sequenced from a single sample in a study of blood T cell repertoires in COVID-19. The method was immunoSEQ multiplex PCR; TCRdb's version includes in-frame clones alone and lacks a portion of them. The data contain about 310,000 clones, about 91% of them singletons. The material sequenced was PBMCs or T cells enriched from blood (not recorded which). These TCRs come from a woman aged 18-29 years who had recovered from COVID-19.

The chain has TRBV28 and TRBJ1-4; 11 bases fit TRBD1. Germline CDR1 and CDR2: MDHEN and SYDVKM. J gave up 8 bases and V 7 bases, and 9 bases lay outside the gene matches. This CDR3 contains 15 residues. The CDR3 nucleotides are TGTGCCAGCACAGAAGGACAGGGGGCGAGGGAAAAACTGTTTTTT. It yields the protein CASTEGQGAREKLFF.

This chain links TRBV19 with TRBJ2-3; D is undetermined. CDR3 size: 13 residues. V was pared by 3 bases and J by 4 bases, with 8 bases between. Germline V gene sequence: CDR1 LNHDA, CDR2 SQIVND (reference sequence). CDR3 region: CASSIFEADTQYF. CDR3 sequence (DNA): TGTGCCAGTAGTATTTTCGAGGCAGATACGCAGTATTTT.

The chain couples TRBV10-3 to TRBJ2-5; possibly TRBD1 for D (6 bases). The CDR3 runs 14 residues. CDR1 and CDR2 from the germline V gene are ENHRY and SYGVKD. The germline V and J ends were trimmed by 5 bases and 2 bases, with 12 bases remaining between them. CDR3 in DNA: TGTGCCATCAGTACCGACAGGAGTCAAGAGACCCAGTACTTC. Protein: CAISTDRSQETQYF.

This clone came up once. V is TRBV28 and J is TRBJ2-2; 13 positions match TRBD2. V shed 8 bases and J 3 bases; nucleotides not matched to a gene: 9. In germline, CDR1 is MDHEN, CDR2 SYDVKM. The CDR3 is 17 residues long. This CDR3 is CASSALAGGPDTGELFF. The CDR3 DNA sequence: TGTGCCAGCTCGGCACTAGCGGGAGGGCCGGACACCGGGGAGCTGTTTTTT.

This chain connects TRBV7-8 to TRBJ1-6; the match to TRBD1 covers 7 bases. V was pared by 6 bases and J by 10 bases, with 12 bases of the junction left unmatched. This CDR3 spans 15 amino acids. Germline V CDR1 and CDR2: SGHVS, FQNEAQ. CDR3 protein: CASSSRQGGGSPLHF. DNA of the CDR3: TGTGCCAGCAGTTCTAGACAGGGAGGAGGATCACCCCTCCACTTT.

CDR3 in DNA: TGTGCCAGCAGCAACTGGGACAGCCCTAACTATGGCTACACCTTC. Its translation: CASSNWDSPNYGYTF. The V gene is TRBV7-9, the J gene TRBJ1-2, with 7 positions matching TRBD1. Germline V gives CDR1 SEHNR, CDR2 FQNEAQ (reference sequence). CDR3 length: 15 residues. The V and J ends lost 5 bases and 0 bases, in that order; junction bases with no gene match: 6.

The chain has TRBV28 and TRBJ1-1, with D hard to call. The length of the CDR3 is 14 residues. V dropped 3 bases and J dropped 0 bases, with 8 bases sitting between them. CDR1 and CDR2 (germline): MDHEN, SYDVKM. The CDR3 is CASSFRRLNTEAFF. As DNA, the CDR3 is TGTGCCAGCAGTTTCAGGAGGTTGAACACTGAAGCTTTCTTT.

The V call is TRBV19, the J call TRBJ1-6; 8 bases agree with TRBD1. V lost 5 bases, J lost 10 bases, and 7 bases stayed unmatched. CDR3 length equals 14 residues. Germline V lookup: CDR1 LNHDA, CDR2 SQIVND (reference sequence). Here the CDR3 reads CASSGTGFPSPLHF. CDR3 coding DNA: TGTGCCAGTAGTGGGACAGGTTTTCCATCACCCCTCCACTTT.

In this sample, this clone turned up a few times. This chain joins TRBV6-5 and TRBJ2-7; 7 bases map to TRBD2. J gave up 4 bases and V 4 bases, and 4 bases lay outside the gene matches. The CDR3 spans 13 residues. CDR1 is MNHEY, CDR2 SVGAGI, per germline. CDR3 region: CASSSDGGYEQYF. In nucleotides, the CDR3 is TGTGCCAGCAGTTCGGACGGGGGGTACGAGCAGTACTTC.

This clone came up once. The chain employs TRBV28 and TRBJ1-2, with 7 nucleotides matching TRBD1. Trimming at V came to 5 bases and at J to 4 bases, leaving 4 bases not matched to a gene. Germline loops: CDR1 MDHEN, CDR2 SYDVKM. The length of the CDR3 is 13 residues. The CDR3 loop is CASSRSGGYGYTF. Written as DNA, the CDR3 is TGTGCCAGCAGTAGGTCAGGGGGCTATGGCTACACCTTC.

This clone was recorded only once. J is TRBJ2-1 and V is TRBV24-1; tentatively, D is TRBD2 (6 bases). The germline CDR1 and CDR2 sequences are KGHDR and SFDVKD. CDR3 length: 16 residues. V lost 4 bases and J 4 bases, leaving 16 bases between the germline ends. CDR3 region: CATSEGGAPFYNEQFF. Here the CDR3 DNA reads TGTGCCACCAGTGAGGGAGGCGCACCCTTTTACAATGAGCAGTTCTTC.

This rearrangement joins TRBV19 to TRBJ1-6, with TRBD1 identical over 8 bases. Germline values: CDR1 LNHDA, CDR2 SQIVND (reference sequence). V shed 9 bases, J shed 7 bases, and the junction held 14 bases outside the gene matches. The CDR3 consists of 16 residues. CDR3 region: CASTTQAGTGNSPLHF. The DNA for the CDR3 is TGTGCCAGCACCACTCAAGCCGGGACAGGCAATTCACCCCTCCACTTT.

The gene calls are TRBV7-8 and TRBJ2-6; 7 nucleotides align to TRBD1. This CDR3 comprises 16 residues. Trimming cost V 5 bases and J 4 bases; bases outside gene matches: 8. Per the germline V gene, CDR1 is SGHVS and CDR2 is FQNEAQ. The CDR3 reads CASSTRTGAGANVLTF. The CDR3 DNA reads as TGTGCCAGCAGCACGAGAACAGGGGCCGGGGCCAACGTCCTGACTTTC. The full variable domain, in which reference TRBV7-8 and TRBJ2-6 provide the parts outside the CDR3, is GAGVSQSPRYKVAKRGQDVALRCDPISGHVSLFWYQQALGQGPEFLTYFQNEAQLDKSGLPSDRFFAERPEGSVSTLKIQRTQQEDSAVYLCASSTRTGAGANVLTFGAGSRLTVL.

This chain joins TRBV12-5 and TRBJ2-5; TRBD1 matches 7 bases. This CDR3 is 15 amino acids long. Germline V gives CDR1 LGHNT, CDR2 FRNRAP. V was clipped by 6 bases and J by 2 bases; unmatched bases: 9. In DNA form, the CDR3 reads TGTGCTAGTGGAGCCGGGACAGCCGTACAAGAGACCCAGTACTTC. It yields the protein CASGAGTAVQETQYF.